The sequence of this T cell receptor (beta chain) was determined in a study of identical twins. Regarding the study as a whole: It was out-of-frame TCR alpha sharing in monozygotic twins that models underestimated. Out-of-frame beta chain sequences displayed weaker excess sharing between twins. Researchers reported excess low generation probability among twin-shared out-of-frame alpha sequences.

Note on this clonotype: What it binds is not known.

MiXCR, run by TCRdb on the 5' RACE reads, gives a single entry per CDR3 protein. Here the sample spans hundreds of thousands of distinct CDR3 sequences, 15% to 20% being singletons. Germline V gives CDR1 LGHNA, CDR2 YSLEER. The CDR3 has 17 residues. V gave up 2 bases and J gave up 1 base; unmatched junction bases: 5. These data were also reused for a study on T cells expressing NK-cell markers. That study reports: In several experiments, sorting was confined to alpha-beta TCR T cells through use of an anti-gamma-delta TCR antibody.

The sequenced sample consisted of PBMCs. The genes are TRBV4-3 and TRBJ2-1; TRBD2 aligns across 10 bases. The receptor's source is a young woman in good health. The CDR3 nucleotides read TGCGCCAGCAGCCAACAGGGACTAGCGCATTCCTACAATGAGCAGTTCTTC. This sequence encodes CASSQQGLAHSYNEQFF.